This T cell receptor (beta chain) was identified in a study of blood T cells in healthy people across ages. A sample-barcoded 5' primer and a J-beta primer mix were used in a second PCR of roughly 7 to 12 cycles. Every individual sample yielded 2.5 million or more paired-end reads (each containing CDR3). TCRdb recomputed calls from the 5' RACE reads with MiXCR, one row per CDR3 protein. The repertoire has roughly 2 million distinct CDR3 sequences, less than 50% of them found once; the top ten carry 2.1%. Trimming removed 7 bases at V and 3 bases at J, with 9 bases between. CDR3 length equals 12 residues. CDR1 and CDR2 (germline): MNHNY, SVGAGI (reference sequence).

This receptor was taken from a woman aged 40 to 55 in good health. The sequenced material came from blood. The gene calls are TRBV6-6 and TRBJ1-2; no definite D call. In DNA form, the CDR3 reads TGTGCCAGCACGTACGGGGACTATGGCTACACCTTC. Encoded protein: CASTYGDYGYTF.